This section outlines one T cell receptor (beta chain) sequence together with its context. The CDR3 length is 17 residues. The V end was cut by 0 bases, the J end by 0 bases, with 12 bases between. Germline loops: CDR1 LGHNA, CDR2 YNFKEQ. This entry is derived from a study of blood T cell repertoires in COVID-19. Study information: The study drew acute and convalescent COVID-19 samples from the United States, Italy and Spain. T cells, B-cell-depleted T cells, or PBMCs supplied cDNA or gDNA.

How the authors handled the data: Amplifying reference gene primers gave estimates of nucleated cell counts. Here immunoSEQ multiplex PCR was the method, and the copy in TCRdb shows in-frame clones only, minus some. The DNA was the basis for D and trimming; V, J and clone size are from that table. The data contain 200,000 to 250,000 clones, 70% to 90% of them singletons. The TCR comes from a woman between 25 and 40 years old who had recovered from COVID-19. Sequenced input: peripheral blood. J is TRBJ1-3 and V is TRBV4-2; D might be TRBD1 (5 bases). The CDR3 sequence: CASSQDGGGGSGNTIYF. CDR3 DNA sequence: TGTGCCAGCAGCCAAGATGGCGGGGGAGGCTCTGGAAACACCATATATTTT.